Each of the 9 T cell receptor beta chains below was sequenced from the same sample in a study of shared clonotypes between healthy human individuals. Here immunoSEQ multiplex PCR was the method, and the copy in TCRdb shows in-frame clones only, minus some. Found here are about 2.3 million clones, over 90% of them singletons; the top ten hold about 0.41%. Sequencing was performed on naive CD4+ T cells from PBMCs. The subset: CD45RA+ positively selected. The receptors were gathered from a man aged 18 to 35 in good health. Some clones in this sample may be carry-over from other donors' samples.

As for this clone: Distinct nucleotide sequences in the sample also encode this CDR3. The rearrangement joins TRBV2 to TRBJ1-5; D is possibly TRBD1 (6 bases). This CDR3 has 13 amino acids. Per the germline V gene, CDR1 is SNHLY and CDR2 is FYNNEI. V was cut by 6 bases and J by 4 bases, with 10 bases left in between. The CDR3 loop is CASRATGNQPQHF. The CDR3 bases are TGTGCCAGCAGAGCTACAGGGAATCAGCCCCAGCATTTT.

This chain joins TRBV29-1 and TRBJ2-7; 8 nucleotides match TRBD2. J gave up 3 bases and V 6 bases, and 16 bases lay outside the gene matches. The CDR3 extends over 16 amino acids. CDR1 is SQVTM and CDR2 is ANQGSEA in the germline V gene. CDR3 sequence reads: CSVSGPPGREDYEQYF. The CDR3 DNA reads as TGCAGCGTATCGGGACCCCCGGGGCGGGAGGACTACGAGCAGTACTTC.

The genes are TRBV5-8 and TRBJ2-7; D not resolved. Germline CDR1 and CDR2: SGHTS and YDEGEE. V was shortened by 4 bases and J by 4 bases, with 6 bases between the two germline ends. CDR3 length: 11 amino acids. This CDR3 is CASSALYEQYF. Here the CDR3 DNA reads TGTGCCAGCAGCGCACTATACGAGCAGTACTTC.

The chain recombines TRBV7-2 with TRBJ1-5, with D perhaps matching TRBD1 (6 bases). The V gene lost 5 bases and the J gene lost 4 bases, with 15 bases spanning the gap. Per germline, CDR1 SGHTA and CDR2 FQGNSA. This CDR3 is built from 15 residues. The CDR3 region has the DNA TGTGCCAGCAGCCCGGCCGGACAGAGTAATCAGCCCCAGCATTTT. Translated: CASSPAGQSNQPQHF.

The V and J genes are TRBV6-5 and TRBJ1-1; D is uncertain. Per germline, CDR1 MNHEY and CDR2 SVGAGI. CDR3 length: 15 residues. Trimming pared 5 bases from V and 4 bases from J, leaving 17 bases between. The CDR3 sequence: CASSNPGLGGTEAFF. Here the CDR3 DNA reads TGTGCCAGCAGTAACCCCGGGTTGGGAGGCACTGAAGCTTTCTTT.

The chain has TRBV7-9 and TRBJ1-4; D might be TRBD1 (6 bases). Germline CDR1 and CDR2: SEHNR and FQNEAQ (reference sequence). The CDR3 covers 19 residues. Trimming cost V 5 bases and J 4 bases, with 26 bases left between them. CDR3 in DNA: TGTGCCAGCAGCGGACAGAATTTGCGTCGACCGGCCCTTAATGAAAAACTGTTTTTT. This encodes CASSGQNLRRPALNEKLFF.

The genes are TRBV28 and TRBJ2-2; 12 bases align to TRBD2. CDR1 and CDR2 (germline): MDHEN, SYDVKM. The CDR3 has 15 residues. V lost 7 bases, J lost 5 bases, and 5 bases stayed unmatched. This CDR3 is CASTGLAGGTGELFF. The CDR3 DNA reads TGTGCCAGCACCGGCCTAGCGGGAGGGACCGGGGAGCTGTTTTTT. Supplemented by reference TRBV28 and TRBJ2-2, the full variable domain reads DVKVTQSSRYLVKRTGEKVFLECVQDMDHENMFWYRQDPGLGLRLIYFSYDVKMKEKGDIPEGYSVSREKKERFSLILESASTNQTSMYLCASTGLAGGTGELFFGEGSRLTVL.

The V and J genes are TRBV7-2 and TRBJ2-7, with D hard to call. Germline V CDR1 and CDR2: SGHTA, FQGNSA. The V gene lost 4 bases and the J gene lost 1 base, with 23 bases spanning the gap. The length of the CDR3 is 18 residues. Here the CDR3 reads CASSSLFFPGRLSYEQYF. DNA for the CDR3: TGTGCCAGCAGCTCCCTCTTTTTCCCCGGGCGCCTGTCCTACGAGCAGTACTTC.

This clone has more than one count but fewer than ten. The rearrangement joins TRBV7-3 to TRBJ1-1; D unresolved. Trimming stripped 2 bases from V and 1 base from J, with 5 bases between. Germline V gives CDR1 SGHTA, CDR2 FQGTGA. The CDR3 has 13 residues. CDR3 sequence reads: CASSLYENTEAFF. The CDR3 nucleotides are TGTGCCAGCAGCTTATACGAGAACACTGAAGCTTTCTTT.